This record looks at one T cell receptor (beta chain) sequence and its context. Generated by immunoSEQ multiplex PCR, the TCRdb table keeps only in-frame clones and is missing some. The sample yields 250,000 or so clones, 88% seen once. These data come from a study of blood T cell repertoires in COVID-19. Study at large: The United States, Italy and Spain supplied acute and convalescent COVID-19 samples. In each case, the material was cDNA or gDNA derived from T cells, B-cell-depleted T cells, or PBMCs.

The V gene's germline CDR1 is SGHTA and CDR2 FQGNSA. The CDR3 covers 16 residues. The V and J ends lost 5 bases and 3 bases, in that order; junction bases with no gene match: 12. The V call is TRBV7-2, the J call TRBJ2-7; 8 bases line up with TRBD1. Material for sequencing was peripheral blood. The clonotype comes from a man of 80 years or more with acute or convalescent COVID-19. The CDR3 DNA follows: TGTGCCAGCAGCACCGGGACAGGAGGATCCATCTACGAGCAGTACTTC. Translation gives CASSTGTGGSIYEQYF.